The 21 T cell receptor beta chains given below trace back to one sample, sequenced in a study of OX40 agonist ivuxolimab in advanced cancers. The assay was immunoSEQ multiplex PCR, and TCRdb's table has in-frame clones only and misses some. The sample lists about 32,000 clones; around nine tenths were seen once. The sequenced sample was CD4+ or CD8+ T cells sorted from blood, obtained in a trial of the OX40 agonist ivuxolimab. The receptors were gathered from an adult with an advanced solid tumor such as melanoma, head and neck, liver or kidney cancer.

This chain links TRBV25-1 with TRBJ1-2; D possibly corresponds to TRBD1 (6 bases). The V gene's germline CDR1 is MGHDK and CDR2 SYGVNS. This CDR3 contains 12 residues. Trimming took off 5 bases at V and 8 bases at J, with 12 bases between the two ends. The CDR3 sequence: CASSPLQGGYTF. For the CDR3, the DNA is TGTGCCAGCAGTCCCCTACAGGGAGGCTACACCTTC.

V usage is TRBV15 and J usage is TRBJ1-4, with 7 positions matching TRBD1. The CDR3 length is 17 residues. The V gene's germline CDR1 is LNHNV and CDR2 YYDKDF (reference sequence). The ends lost 4 bases at V and 0 bases at J; junction bases unmatched: 8. CDR3 sequence: CATSTKGQSATNEKLFF. The CDR3, as DNA: TGTGCCACCAGCACCAAGGGACAGTCGGCAACTAATGAAAAACTGTTTTTT. The full variable domain, rest sourced from reference TRBV15 and TRBJ1-4, is DAMVIQNPRYQVTQFGKPVTLSCSQTLNHNVMYWYQQKSSQAPKLLFHYYDKDFNNEADTPDNFQSRRPNTSFCFLDIRSPGLGDTAMYLCATSTKGQSATNEKLFFGSGTQLSVL.

V and J are TRBV5-4 and TRBJ2-1; 9 bases are shared with TRBD1. V lost 4 bases to trimming and J lost 9 bases; unmatched junction nucleotides: 14. The CDR3 runs 16 residues. CDR1 and CDR2 from the germline V gene are SGHNT and YYREEE (reference sequence). CDR3 sequence (DNA): TGTGCCAGCAGCGGAACCACGGGACAGGGTATCGGTGAGCAGTTCTTC. Translation: CASSGTTGQGIGEQFF.

The chain links TRBV9 to TRBJ2-5; D call uncertain. V was shortened by 2 bases and J by 4 bases, with 15 bases between the two germline ends. The CDR3 has 15 amino acids. Germline CDR1 is SGDLS and CDR2 is YYNGEE. In nucleotides, the CDR3 is TGTGCCAGCAGCGTTTGGGGTTCTTTCGCAGAGACCCAGTACTTC. This sequence encodes CASSVWGSFAETQYF.

This chain uses TRBV6-5 with TRBJ1-1; D not certain. Germline lookup yields CDR1 MNHEY and CDR2 SVGAGI. Trimming took off 0 bases at V and 3 bases at J, with 5 bases between the two ends. The CDR3 covers 13 residues. Here the CDR3 reads CASSYSSYTEAFF. CDR3 DNA: TGTGCCAGCAGTTACTCGTCATACACTGAAGCTTTCTTT.

This clone was counted a single time. The V call is TRBV6-5, the J call TRBJ2-2; 10 bases agree with TRBD1. The germline CDR1 and CDR2 sequences are MNHEY and SVGAGI. The CDR3 sequence is 15 residues long. Trimming at V came to 5 bases and at J to 4 bases, leaving 4 bases not matched to a gene. The CDR3 sequence is CASSRGTGVTGELFF. In DNA, the CDR3 is TGTGCCAGCAGTAGGGGGACAGGGGTCACCGGGGAGCTGTTTTTT.

CDR3 protein: CASGEAGGPYEQYV. The CDR3 DNA sequence: TGTGCCAGCGGCGAAGCGGGGGGCCCCTACGAGCAGTACGTC. This chain connects TRBV6-1 to TRBJ2-7; TRBD2 matches 9 bases. V lost 8 bases and J lost 2; bases outside the gene matches: 7. This CDR3 is built from 14 residues. Germline CDR1 MNHNS, CDR2 SASEGT.

This clone is a singleton in its sample. The chain carries TRBV7-9 and TRBJ2-7, with 7 nucleotides matching TRBD2. CDR1 is SEHNR and CDR2 is FQNEAQ in the germline V gene (reference sequence). This CDR3 region has 14 residues. J gave up 4 bases and V 6 bases, and 9 bases lay outside the gene matches. The CDR3, as DNA: TGTGCCAGCAGTTTAACCGGGAGGCAGTACGAGCAGTACTTC. This codes for CASSLTGRQYEQYF.

The chain has TRBV6-5 and TRBJ1-2; D ambiguous. This CDR3 has 14 residues. CDR1 and CDR2 from the germline V gene are MNHEY and SVGAGI. The germline V and J ends were trimmed by 1 base and 0 bases, with 6 bases remaining between them. The CDR3 loop is CASSYFGANYGYTF. CDR3 nucleotide sequence: TGTGCCAGCAGTTACTTCGGGGCTAACTATGGCTACACCTTC.

The gene calls are TRBV7-3 and TRBJ1-1, with TRBD1 matching over 11 bases. V shed 4 bases and J 5 bases; nucleotides not matched to a gene: 3. Per germline, CDR1 SGHTA and CDR2 FQGTGA. The CDR3 runs 14 residues. The CDR3 DNA reads as TGTGCCAGCAGCTCAGGACAGGGGGCGACTGAAGCTTTCTTT. This codes for CASSSGQGATEAFF.

The gene calls are TRBV7-6 and TRBJ2-5, with D perhaps matching TRBD2 (5 bases). Germline-derived CDR1 and CDR2 are SGHVS and FNYEAQ. V gave up 7 bases and J gave up 5 bases, with 14 bases separating them. The CDR3 contains 13 residues. This CDR3 is CASTPGVEETQYF. The CDR3, as DNA: TGTGCCAGCACGCCCGGGGTAGAGGAGACCCAGTACTTC.

The CDR3 region is CATSGDRGISYEQYF. DNA for the CDR3: TGTGCCACCAGCGGCGACAGGGGGATCTCCTACGAGCAGTACTTC. This chain links TRBV15 with TRBJ2-7; TRBD1 aligns across 9 bases. In germline, CDR1 is LNHNV, CDR2 YYDKDF (reference sequence). The CDR3 length is 15 residues. Germline trimming cut 5 bases from V and 0 bases from J; bases unmatched to any gene: 5.

This clone is termed medium-sized (0.01 to 0.1%). The chain is built from TRBV27 and TRBJ1-4; D is uncertain. CDR3 length: 17 residues. Deletions cut 9 bases from V and 3 bases from J, with 23 bases between. CDR1 is MNHEY, CDR2 SMNVEV, per germline (reference sequence). The CDR3: CASSPRVRAEPNEKLFF. The CDR3 DNA follows: TGTGCCAGTAGCCCCCGGGTTCGAGCGGAACCTAATGAAAAACTGTTTTTT. Full variable domain (missing parts from reference TRBV27 and TRBJ1-4): EAQVTQNPRYLITVTGKKLTVTCSQNMNHEYMSWYRQDPGLGLRQIYYSMNVEVTDKGDVPEGYKVSRKEKRNFPLILESPSPNQTSLYFCASSPRVRAEPNEKLFFGSGTQLSVL.

V is TRBV7-3 and J is TRBJ2-7, with D tentatively TRBD2 (6 bases). V was cut by 2 bases and J by 5 bases, with 16 bases left in between. Germline V gives CDR1 SGHTA, CDR2 FQGTGA. This CDR3 region has 15 residues. CDR3 residues: CASSLGFAGWDEQYF. CDR3 nucleotide sequence: TGTGCCAGCAGCTTAGGTTTCGCGGGGTGGGACGAGCAGTACTTC.

V is TRBV28 and J is TRBJ2-3; D not certain. Germline values: CDR1 MDHEN, CDR2 SYDVKM. Deletions cut 5 bases from V and 1 base from J, with 10 bases between. The CDR3 runs 14 residues. CDR3: CASSPWGGTDTQYF. The CDR3 DNA reads as TGTGCCAGCAGTCCCTGGGGTGGCACAGATACGCAGTATTTT.

This clone was counted once. The chain couples TRBV5-6 to TRBJ1-1, with a weak D call TRBD1 (5 bases). The CDR3 covers 14 residues. Germline V gene data show CDR1 as SGHDT and CDR2 as YYEEEE. The V and J ends lost 4 bases and 3 bases respectively, with 13 bases between them. CDR3: CASSQMTDYTEAFF. In DNA form, the CDR3 reads TGTGCCAGCAGCCAAATGACAGATTACACTGAAGCTTTCTTT.

CDR3 amino acids: CASSPQGNHNSPLHF. The CDR3 bases are TGTGCCAGCAGCCCACAGGGGAACCATAATTCACCCCTCCACTTT. The chain recombines TRBV6-5 with TRBJ1-6, with 7 bases aligning to TRBD1. The J segment lost 5 bases and the V segment lost 6 bases, leaving 7 bases of the junction unmatched. The CDR3 sequence is 15 residues long. Germline V gives CDR1 MNHEY, CDR2 SVGAGI.

This clone came up once. V gene TRBV6-5 combines with J gene TRBJ2-2; D not certain. The germline V gene has CDR1 MNHEY and CDR2 SVGAGI. V was shortened by 2 bases and J by 1 base, with 5 bases between the two germline ends. This CDR3 has 14 amino acids. CDR3 coding DNA: TGTGCCAGCAGTTACGGGAAGAACACCGGGGAGCTGTTTTTT. Protein: CASSYGKNTGELFF.

This chain links TRBV27 with TRBJ1-2; tentative D call: TRBD1 (5 bases). The CDR3 contains 14 residues. CDR1 and CDR2 (germline): MNHEY, SMNVEV (reference sequence). Trimming stripped 3 bases from V and 5 bases from J, with 13 bases between. CDR3 residues: CASSFAGQGYGYTF. DNA for the CDR3: TGTGCCAGCAGTTTTGCAGGGCAGGGTTATGGCTACACCTTC.

The chain combines TRBV6-6 with TRBJ2-1; TRBD2 matches 7 bases. The germline gives CDR1 MNHNY, CDR2 SVGAGI (reference sequence). Germline trimming cut 2 bases from V and 5 bases from J; bases unmatched to any gene: 6. CDR3 size: 15 residues. As DNA, the CDR3 is TGTGCCAGCAGTTACACGGCTAGCGGAAACAATGAGCAGTTCTTC. Translated: CASSYTASGNNEQFF.

V gene TRBV6-4 combines with J gene TRBJ2-2, with TRBD2 identical over 7 bases. Germline V CDR1 and CDR2: MRHNA, SNTAGT. J was trimmed by 7 bases and V by 7 bases; bases with no gene match: 9. This CDR3 comprises 14 residues. CDR3 residues: CASKAGAPGGELFF. CDR3 nucleotides: TGTGCCAGCAAGGCGGGAGCCCCGGGCGGGGAGCTGTTTTTT.